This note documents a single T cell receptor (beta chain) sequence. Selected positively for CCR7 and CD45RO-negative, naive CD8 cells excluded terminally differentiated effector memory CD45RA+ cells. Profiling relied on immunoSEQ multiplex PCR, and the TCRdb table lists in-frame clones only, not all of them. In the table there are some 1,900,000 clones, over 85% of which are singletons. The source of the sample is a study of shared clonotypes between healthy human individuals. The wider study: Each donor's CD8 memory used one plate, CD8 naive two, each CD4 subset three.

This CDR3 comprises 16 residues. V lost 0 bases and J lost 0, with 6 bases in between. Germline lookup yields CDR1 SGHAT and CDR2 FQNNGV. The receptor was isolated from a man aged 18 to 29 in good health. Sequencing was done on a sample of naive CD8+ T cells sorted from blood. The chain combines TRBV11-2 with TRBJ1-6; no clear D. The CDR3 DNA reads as TGTGCCAGCAGCTTAGATCAGGCCTCCTATAATTCACCCCTCCACTTT. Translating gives CASSLDQASYNSPLHF.